A selection of T cell receptor beta chains follows, all from one sample in a study of T-cell memory formation after mild COVID-19. MiXCR, run by TCRdb on the 5' RACE reads, gives a single entry per CDR3 protein. The sample shows roughly 200,000 distinct CDR3 sequences, about 9.2% of them seen only once. Sequences were obtained from PBMCs or a T cell subset sorted from them (not recorded which). The source of these receptors is a man between 18 and 29 years old who had mild COVID-19 (a few samples of this study predate the infection). Cell type and time point are not known. The CDR3 runs from the conserved cysteine through the conserved F or W. The D gene is left open where the match is weak. The size entry is marked missing in some rows and otherwise reads once, few, many or a size class.

V,J,D,size,DNA,CDR3
TRBV6-2/TRBV6-3,TRBJ2-3,.,many,TGTGCCAGCGGCTACGGCCAAACAAGCACAGATACGCAGTATTTT,CASGYGQTSTDTQYF
TRBV15,TRBJ2-5,.,few,TGTGCCACCAGCAGAGATAAGGGACCACCGTACCAAGAGACCCAGTACTTC,CATSRDKGPPYQETQYF
TRBV6-5,TRBJ1-6,.,few,TGTGCCAGCAGTCCTGTCTGGGGACGGAATTCACCCCTCCACTTT,CASSPVWGRNSPLHF
TRBV6-2/TRBV6-3,TRBJ2-1,TRBD2,few,TGTGCCAGCAAGTCCCAGCGGGGGGGCCGCTCTCGGTACAATGAGCAGTTCTTC,CASKSQRGGRSRYNEQFF
TRBV10-1,TRBJ2-3,TRBD1,many,TGCGCCAGCAGTGAAGGCCAGGGGGCAGGTTATTTT,CASSEGQGAGYF
TRBV11-2,TRBJ2-3,.,few,TGTGCCAGCAGCTTAGGTCCGCGGGGGCGTTCGACAGATACGCAGTATTTT,CASSLGPRGRSTDTQYF
TRBV3-1,TRBJ2-5,TRBD2,many,TGTGCCAGCAGCCACCTGATGACGGGGGGGGTCTCGTCAGAGACCCAGTACTTC,CASSHLMTGGVSSETQYF
TRBV7-2,TRBJ2-5,TRBD2,many,TGTGCCAGCAGCCGGATGTTGTTGACGGGGGGAGGGGAGACCCAGTACTTC,CASSRMLLTGGGETQYF
TRBV20-1,TRBJ2-1,TRBD2,.,TGCAGTGCCGCCAGCGGGGGCTACAATGAGCAGTTCTTC,CSAASGGYNEQFF
TRBV5-6,TRBJ1-1,.,.,TGTGCCAGCAGCGTCCTCCGGTACCCGACGGGCACTGAAGCTTTCTTT,CASSVLRYPTGTEAFF
TRBV6-6,TRBJ1-5,.,few,TGTGCCAGCACTCGGTCGGTTAGCAATCAGCCCCAGCATTTT,CASTRSVSNQPQHF
TRBV20-1,TRBJ2-7,.,few,TGCAGTGCCCTAACCTCCGGGACGGCTTCCTACGAGCAGTACTTC,CSALTSGTASYEQYF
TRBV5-1,TRBJ1-1,.,.,TGCGCCAGCAGCTTTTCTCCGGAGGCGAACACTGAAGCTTTCTTT,CASSFSPEANTEAFF
TRBV7-6,TRBJ2-3,.,many,TGTGCCAGCAGCTCACTCCCCGACACAGGAGATACGCAGTATTTT,CASSSLPDTGDTQYF
TRBV4-3,TRBJ2-2,TRBD1,few,TGCGCCAGCAGCCACCAGGACAGGTACACCGGGGAGCTGTTTTTT,CASSHQDRYTGELFF
TRBV20-1,TRBJ1-1,.,many,TGCAGTGCTAGGATCGGGACTAGGAACACTGAAGCTTTCTTT,CSARIGTRNTEAFF